Listed here are 27 T cell receptor beta chains from one sample, sequenced in a study of blood T cell repertoires in COVID-19. The protocol was immunoSEQ multiplex PCR, while the TCRdb copy is restricted to in-frame clones and leaves out a portion. This sample has hundreds of thousands of clones, with approximately 90% found just once. Sequencing input: peripheral blood. These receptors all stem from a woman in her twenties or thirties with active or convalescent COVID-19.

The chain combines TRBV30 with TRBJ1-4; tentatively, D is TRBD1 (6 bases). The CDR3 has 15 residues. CDR1 is GTSNPN, CDR2 SVGIG, per germline (reference sequence). V lost 3 bases, J lost 4 bases, and 15 bases lay in between. In DNA form, the CDR3 reads TGTGCCTGGAGCGAGGGACAACTTTTTAATGAAAAACTGTTTTTT. It translates to CAWSEGQLFNEKLFF.

The chain has TRBV7-9 and TRBJ2-5, with D possibly being TRBD2 (5 bases). CDR1 SEHNR and CDR2 FQNEAQ come from the germline V gene (reference sequence). Deletions cut 5 bases from V and 4 bases from J, with 11 bases between. This CDR3 has 13 residues. The CDR3 bases are TGTGCCAGCAGCGGATGGGCGGGAGAGACCCAGTACTTC. It translates to CASSGWAGETQYF.

The V call is TRBV10-3, the J call TRBJ1-3; a possible D gene is TRBD1 (5 bases). The CDR3 extends over 14 amino acids. V was shortened by 8 bases and J by 4 bases, with 15 bases between the two germline ends. Germline V CDR1 and CDR2: ENHRY, SYGVKD. The CDR3 nucleotides are TGTGCCATCTGTCAGGGCGATCTCGGAAACACCATATATTTT. Residues: CAICQGDLGNTIYF.

The CDR3 bases are TGTGCCAGCAGCTTAGCCGTGGGAGCGGCCTACAATGAGCAGTTCTTC. This translates into CASSLAVGAAYNEQFF. The chain is built from TRBV7-9 and TRBJ2-1, with D perhaps TRBD2 (5 bases). The CDR3 length is 16 residues. V lost 0 bases and J lost 2, with 11 bases in between. Germline V CDR1 and CDR2: SEHNR, FQNEAQ (reference sequence).

The gene calls are TRBV18 and TRBJ1-1, with 11 nucleotides matching TRBD1. V dropped 3 bases and J dropped 11; count of bases not matched to a gene: 8. CDR3 length: 14 amino acids. CDR1 and CDR2 (germline): KGHSH, LQKENI. CDR3 in amino acids: CASSPSGQGGAAFF. The CDR3 DNA reads TGTGCCAGCTCACCGTCGGGACAGGGGGGGGCCGCTTTCTTT.

The V and J genes are TRBV15 and TRBJ2-7; TRBD1 agrees at 8 bases. Losses at the gene ends were 0 bases for V and 2 bases for J; bases not matched to a gene: 3. Germline CDR1 is LNHNV and CDR2 is YYDKDF (reference sequence). The CDR3 consists of 15 residues. CDR3 in DNA: TGTGCCACCAGCAGAGAAGAGACAGGGGCCTACGAGCAGTACTTC. Protein product: CATSREETGAYEQYF.

The chain links TRBV5-1 to TRBJ1-4; TRBD1 agrees at 9 bases. The CDR3 contains 15 residues. After removal of 5 bases from V and 5 bases from J, the junction contained 7 bases not matched to a gene. The V gene's germline CDR1 is SGHRS and CDR2 YFSETQ. The DNA of the CDR3 is TGCGCCAGCAGGGCGCGACAGGGGGGAAATGAAAAACTGTTTTTT. Translation gives CASRARQGGNEKLFF. Full variable domain (remainder filled in from reference TRBV5-1 and TRBJ1-4): KAGVTQTPRYLIKTRGQQVTLSCSPISGHRSVSWYQQTPGQGLQFLFEYFSETQRNKGNFPGRFSGRQFSNSRSEMNVSTLELGDSALYLCASRARQGGNEKLFFGSGTQLSVL.

About this clone: Other DNA variants within this sample encode the same CDR3. J is TRBJ1-5 and V is TRBV14; D is unclear. The CDR3 length is 13 residues. The V gene's germline CDR1 is SGHDN and CDR2 FVKESK. The V end was cut by 1 base, the J end by 5 bases, with 6 bases between. The CDR3 coding sequence is TGTGCCAGCAGCCAAGGCGGAGATCAGCCCCAGCATTTT. It is translated as CASSQGGDQPQHF.

The rearrangement links TRBV19 to TRBJ2-3, with 8 bases fitting TRBD2. The CDR3 sequence is 15 residues long. Germline CDR1 is LNHDA and CDR2 is SQIVND (reference sequence). V dropped 5 bases and J dropped 6; count of bases not matched to a gene: 10. CDR3 loop: CASSPWGGGKDTQYF. The CDR3 coding sequence is TGTGCCAGTAGTCCCTGGGGCGGGGGGAAGGATACGCAGTATTTT. Variable domain in full (rest from reference TRBV19 and TRBJ2-3): DGGITQSPKYLFRKEGQNVTLSCEQNLNHDAMYWYRQDPGQGLRLIYYSQIVNDFQKGDIAEGYSVSREKKESFPLTVTSAQKNPTAFYLCASSPWGGGKDTQYFGPGTRLTVL.

The V gene is TRBV2, the J gene TRBJ2-7; 7 bases agree with TRBD2. Germline CDR1 SNHLY, CDR2 FYNNEI. The CDR3 covers 16 residues. V shed 0 bases and J 0 bases; nucleotides not matched to a gene: 5. CDR3 sequence (DNA): TGTGCCAGCAGTGAAGCGCTAGAGCGGGACTCCTACGAGCAGTACTTC. It codes for CASSEALERDSYEQYF.

This chain joins TRBV7-8 and TRBJ2-1; TRBD2 matches 7 bases. After removal of 4 bases from V and 5 bases from J, the junction contained 5 bases not matched to a gene. This CDR3 has 14 amino acids. Germline values: CDR1 SGHVS, CDR2 FQNEAQ. The CDR3 loop is CASSSSGLNNEQFF. In nucleotides, the CDR3 is TGTGCCAGCAGCTCCTCGGGACTAAACAATGAGCAGTTCTTC.

The V and J genes are TRBV13 and TRBJ2-5, with 11 bases identical to TRBD1. With 4 bases clipped from V and 5 bases from J, the junction kept 9 bases outside the gene matches. CDR1 and CDR2 (germline): PRHDT, FYEKMQ (reference sequence). The CDR3 runs 16 residues. The CDR3 region has the DNA TGTGCCAGCAGCTCCCGAGGACAGGGGGCTCGGGAGACCCAGTACTTC. This codes for CASSSRGQGARETQYF. The full variable domain, its missing parts supplied by reference TRBV13 and TRBJ2-5, is AAGVIQSPRHLIKEKRETATLKCYPIPRHDTVYWYQQGPGQDPQFLISFYEKMQSDKGSIPDRFSAQQFSDYHSELNMSSLELGDSALYFCASSSRGQGARETQYFGPGTRLLVL.

The chain combines TRBV19 with TRBJ2-1, with TRBD2 matching over 12 bases. Looked up from germline, CDR1 is LNHDA and CDR2 is SQIVND (reference sequence). CDR3 length equals 14 residues. V lost 5 bases, J lost 7 bases, and 3 bases stayed unmatched. The CDR3: CASSWTSGENEQFF. CDR3 sequence (DNA): TGTGCCAGTAGTTGGACTAGCGGGGAGAATGAGCAGTTCTTC.

The chain couples TRBV2 to TRBJ2-2; D not resolved. V was shortened by 8 bases and J by 6 bases, with 10 bases between the two germline ends. CDR1 SNHLY and CDR2 FYNNEI come from the germline V gene. CDR3 length: 12 amino acids. DNA of the CDR3: TGTGCCAGCGACCGCGAGGCCGGGGAGCTGTTTTTT. Its protein is CASDREAGELFF.

V is TRBV18 and J is TRBJ2-2; 8 nucleotides line up with TRBD1. The CDR3 has 16 amino acids. Losses at the gene ends were 0 bases for V and 4 bases for J; bases not matched to a gene: 4. CDR1 KGHSH and CDR2 LQKENI come from the germline V gene. CDR3 coding DNA: TGTGCCAGCTCACCACCGAGGACAGGGTCCACCGGGGAGCTGTTTTTT. It codes for CASSPPRTGSTGELFF.

The chain joins TRBV18 to TRBJ2-3, with D perhaps matching TRBD2 (5 bases). The CDR3 contains 15 residues. Germline V lookup: CDR1 KGHSH, CDR2 LQKENI. Trimming took 3 bases from V and 3 from J, leaving 13 bases between them. This CDR3 is CASSPESGSTDTQYF. In DNA, the CDR3 is TGTGCCAGCTCACCTGAGTCGGGGTCGACAGATACGCAGTATTTT.

The chain couples TRBV21-1 to TRBJ1-4; the table calls TRBD1, which could not be checked here. TRBV21-1 is listed as a pseudogene. The CDR3 has 22 amino acids. Here the CDR3 DNA reads TGTGCCAGCAGCATAAGGGGGCCCCGGGACAGCTGGCTCTTCGAAACTAATGAAAAACTGTTTTTT. This gives the protein CASSIRGPRDSWLFETNEKLFF.

The chain links TRBV19 to TRBJ2-1; 12 nucleotides agree with TRBD2. With V trimmed by 7 bases and J by 6 bases, 13 bases remained unmatched. Germline CDR1 is LNHDA and CDR2 is SQIVND (reference sequence). This CDR3 is built from 17 residues. The DNA for the CDR3 is TGTGCCAGTACCCCCGGGGCTAGCGGGAGGGGGGTCAATGAGCAGTTCTTC. Its protein product is CASTPGASGRGVNEQFF.

This clone has just one count. The rearrangement joins TRBV27 to TRBJ2-3, with TRBD1 matching over 7 bases. The V and J ends lost 7 bases and 0 bases, in that order; junction bases with no gene match: 10. Germline V gives CDR1 MNHEY, CDR2 SMNVEV (reference sequence). CDR3 length equals 16 residues. CDR3 coding DNA: TGTGCCAGCACCTCGGGACAGAGGGTCAGCACAGATACGCAGTATTTT. This sequence encodes CASTSGQRVSTDTQYF.

As concerns this clone: Other nucleotide sequences in the sample specify the same CDR3. This rearrangement joins TRBV27 to TRBJ2-7; TRBD1 might be the D (5 bases). Germline-derived CDR1 and CDR2 are MNHEY and SMNVEV (reference sequence). CDR3 size: 13 residues. Trimming shortened V by 2 bases and J by 1 base, and 6 bases separated the two germline ends. CDR3 in amino acids: CASSLRQSYEQYF. The CDR3 nucleotides are TGTGCCAGCAGTTTACGACAGTCCTACGAGCAGTACTTC.

CDR3 in DNA: TGTGCCACCAGCAGAGATATAGGGGCGAACTCTGGAAACACCATATATTTT. It translates to CATSRDIGANSGNTIYF. The chain links TRBV15 to TRBJ1-3, with D perhaps TRBD1 (5 bases). Germline loops: CDR1 LNHNV, CDR2 YYDKDF (reference sequence). This CDR3 contains 17 residues. V lost 0 bases and J lost 0, with 12 bases in between.

This clone was observed a few times. The J gene is TRBJ2-7, the V gene TRBV27; TRBD2 agrees at 12 bases. The CDR3 is made up of 15 amino acids. J lost 5 bases, V lost 4 bases, and 6 bases had no gene match. CDR1 and CDR2 from the germline V gene are MNHEY and SMNVEV (reference sequence). CDR3 DNA: TGTGCCAGCAGTTCAGAGACTAGCGGGAGAGACGAGCAGTACTTC. This translates into CASSSETSGRDEQYF.

CDR3 amino acids: CASSLRGFEDTEAFF. CDR3 DNA sequence: TGTGCCAGCAGCTTAAGAGGATTTGAAGACACTGAAGCTTTCTTT. The chain recombines TRBV7-9 with TRBJ1-1; D call uncertain. Trimming shortened V by 2 bases and J by 3 bases, and 13 bases separated the two germline ends. CDR3 size: 15 residues. Germline V gene lookup returns CDR1 SEHNR and CDR2 FQNEAQ (reference sequence).

The J gene is TRBJ2-2, the V gene TRBV19, with TRBD2 as a possible D gene (5 bases). Trimming cost V 5 bases and J 0 bases, with 10 bases left between them. CDR1 LNHDA and CDR2 SQIVND come from the germline V gene (reference sequence). CDR3 size: 15 residues. This CDR3 reads CASSSGSSNTGELFF. In nucleotides, the CDR3 is TGTGCCAGTAGTTCGGGGAGTTCGAACACCGGGGAGCTGTTTTTT.

J is TRBJ2-3 and V is TRBV19; a possible D gene is TRBD1 (6 bases). Germline CDR1 LNHDA, CDR2 SQIVND (reference sequence). V was clipped by 6 bases and J by 2 bases, with 9 bases between them. The CDR3 runs to 13 residues. CDR3 residues: CASSDRSTDTQYF. CDR3 coding DNA: TGTGCCAGTAGCGACAGGTCCACAGATACGCAGTATTTT. The full variable domain, with the rest looked up from reference TRBV19 and TRBJ2-3, is DGGITQSPKYLFRKEGQNVTLSCEQNLNHDAMYWYRQDPGQGLRLIYYSQIVNDFQKGDIAEGYSVSREKKESFPLTVTSAQKNPTAFYLCASSDRSTDTQYFGPGTRLTVL.

This chain connects TRBV13 to TRBJ2-1, with 9 bases that match TRBD1. V was clipped by 0 bases and J by 1 base; unmatched bases: 7. Germline CDR1 reads PRHDT; CDR2 reads FYEKMQ (reference sequence). This CDR3 contains 18 residues. CDR3 DNA: TGTGCCAGCAGCTTAGGGGGTCCCGGGACAGGGTCCTACAATGAGCAGTTCTTC. Residues: CASSLGGPGTGSYNEQFF. The full variable domain, in which reference TRBV13 and TRBJ2-1 provide the parts outside the CDR3, is AAGVIQSPRHLIKEKRETATLKCYPIPRHDTVYWYQQGPGQDPQFLISFYEKMQSDKGSIPDRFSAQQFSDYHSELNMSSLELGDSALYFCASSLGGPGTGSYNEQFFGPGTRLTVL.

The chain uses TRBV7-9 and TRBJ2-3; TRBD2 matches 10 bases. CDR3 size: 18 residues. Germline values: CDR1 SEHNR, CDR2 FQNEAQ (reference sequence). Trimming at V came to 5 bases and at J to 1 base, leaving 12 bases not matched to a gene. CDR3 protein: CASSLFRTSGPRTDTQYF. In nucleotides, the CDR3 is TGTGCCAGCAGCCTATTCAGGACTAGCGGCCCACGCACAGATACGCAGTATTTT.